Listed below are T cell receptor beta chains from one sample, sequenced in a study of T-cell reconstitution after alpha-beta-depleted transplantation in children. One entry per CDR3 protein results from TCRdb running MiXCR on the PCR reads. The table records 200,000 to 250,000 distinct CDR3 sequences, approximately 9.5% of them present only once. The sample here was PBMCs from the stem cell graft donor, taken from the stem cell graft. The receptors here all came from a human donor who donated a stem cell graft to a child with acute lymphoblastic leukemia. Each CDR3 is given with its conserved first and last residue. A D gene is named only where the DNA matches it firmly. Size is stated for part of the rows, as once, few or many counts, or as a class when the clone is expanded.

J gene | V gene | clone size | D gene | CDR3 DNA | CDR3 protein
TRBJ2-1 | TRBV2 | many | TRBD1 | TGTGCCAGCACCACAGGGGTGCAAACCTACAATGAGCAGTTCTTC | CASTTGVQTYNEQFF
TRBJ2-1 | TRBV14 | many | TRBD2 | TGTGCCAGCAGCCAACTCTTGACTAGCGGGGGTATCTACAATGAGCAGTTCTTC | CASSQLLTSGGIYNEQFF
TRBJ2-1 | TRBV11-1 | many | - | TGTGCCAGCAGCTTAGCGCATGGGCATGAGCAGTTCTTC | CASSLAHGHEQFF
TRBJ1-2 | TRBV27 | few | - | TGTGCCAGCAGTTTACGCGGCTCTAACTATGGCTACACCTTC | CASSLRGSNYGYTF
TRBJ2-4 | TRBV10-3 | many | - | TGTGCCATCAGGCAGAGAGAGGGGAACATTCAGTACTTC | CAIRQREGNIQYF
TRBJ1-5 | TRBV12-3/TRBV12-4 | few | TRBD1 | TGTGCCAGCAGTTTACAGGGGGGTTTCTCCCGTAGCAATCAGCCCCAGCATTTT | CASSLQGGFSRSNQPQHF
TRBJ1-2 | TRBV2 | - | - | TGTGCCAGCAGTCCCGTAGATTATGGCTACACCTTC | CASSPVDYGYTF
TRBJ2-7 | TRBV12-3/TRBV12-4 | few | - | TGTGCCAGCAGTTCGTACTATATGGCTAACCCGGGGTCCTACGAGCAGTACTTC | CASSSYYMANPGSYEQYF
TRBJ1-3 | TRBV6-1 | - | - | TGTGCCAGCAGACCGACCAGGGGCTCTGGAAACACCATATATTTT | CASRPTRGSGNTIYF
TRBJ1-1 | TRBV6-5 | - | TRBD1 | TGTGCCAGCAGTTGGCCAGGGGGGTCGGGCACTGAAGCTTTCTTT | CASSWPGGSGTEAFF
TRBJ1-1 | TRBV11-1 | few | - | TGTGCCAGCAGCCTCCTCGGTGGGCCTATGAACACTGAAGCTTTCTTT | CASSLLGGPMNTEAFF
TRBJ1-2 | TRBV20-1 | - | - | TGCAGTGCGCCGACAGACCTCAACTATGGCTACACCTTC | CSAPTDLNYGYTF
TRBJ2-6 | TRBV10-1 | many | - | TGCGCCAGCAGTGAGTCTGGCTCTGGGGCCAACGTCCTGACTTTC | CASSESGSGANVLTF
TRBJ2-2 | TRBV6-5 | many | TRBD2 | TGTGCCAGCAGTTATTCGGGACTAGCGGGGGAACCGAACACCGGGGAGCTGTTTTTT | CASSYSGLAGEPNTGELFF
TRBJ1-1 | TRBV7-2 | - | TRBD1 | TGTGCCAGCAGACCAACCCTGAGGGACAGGAACACTGAAGCTTTCTTT | CASRPTLRDRNTEAFF
TRBJ2-7 | TRBV5-6 | many | - | TGTGCCAGCCAAGGAAGAGGGGGATTCTACGAGCAGTACTTC | CASQGRGGFYEQYF
TRBJ2-2 | TRBV4-1 | many | TRBD1 | TGCGCCAGCAGCCCGAGACAGGGGGCCACCGGGGAGCTGTTTTTT | CASSPRQGATGELFF
TRBJ2-7 | TRBV30 | few | - | TGTGCCTGGGTTGGGGCAGGGGGGTACTACGAGCAGTACTTC | CAWVGAGGYYEQYF
TRBJ2-7 | TRBV5-4 | - | - | TGTGCCAGCAGCCCGGGGGCTTCTGAAGCCTACGAGCAGTACTTC | CASSPGASEAYEQYF
TRBJ1-1 | TRBV30 | few | - | TGTGCCTGGGGAAAGGGGTTACCCGGAGGGGACACTGAAGCTTTCTTT | CAWGKGLPGGDTEAFF
TRBJ2-7 | TRBV20-1 | - | TRBD1 | TGCAGTTCGAACAGGGGGACCTACGAGCAGTACTTC | CSSNRGTYEQYF
TRBJ2-1 | TRBV6-1 | - | TRBD2 | TGTGCCAGCAGTCAACGTGGGACTAGCGGGGGGGCTGCCCTCAATGAGCAGTTCTTC | CASSQRGTSGGAALNEQFF
TRBJ1-1 | TRBV5-6 | many | - | TGTGCCAGCAGCTATGCGAACACTGAAGCTTTCTTT | CASSYANTEAFF
TRBJ2-5 | TRBV15 | once | - | TGTGCCACCAGCAGAGCCTGGACAGCCGAAGAGACCCAGTACTTC | CATSRAWTAEETQYF
TRBJ1-5 | TRBV6-2/TRBV6-3 | few | - | TGTGCCAGCAGTTCTGGGTCGGGTCAGCCCCAGCATTTT | CASSSGSGQPQHF
TRBJ1-1 | TRBV4-3 | few | TRBD1 | TGCGCCAGCAGCCAAGACGGAAAGGGGACAGGCGGCTCTGAAGCTTTCTTT | CASSQDGKGTGGSEAFF
TRBJ2-7 | TRBV6-5 | many | - | TGTGCCAGCAGTTCATCCCAGGGGCCAGGGAGGGAGCAGTACTTC | CASSSSQGPGREQYF
TRBJ1-1 | TRBV20-1 | many | - | TGCAGTGCTAGAGATCGCCGACAGGATAACACTGAAGCTTTCTTT | CSARDRRQDNTEAFF
TRBJ2-2 | TRBV20-1 | - | TRBD1 | TGCAGTGCTACCCCGGGACAGGGGGTGCCCGGGGAGCTGTTTTTT | CSATPGQGVPGELFF
TRBJ1-6 | TRBV7-2 | - | - | TGTGCCAGCAGCTTTCTGACAGACCATAATTCACCCCTCCACTTT | CASSFLTDHNSPLHF
TRBJ1-2 | TRBV11-2 | few | - | TGTGCCAGCAGCCCGGCCTATGGCTACACCTTC | CASSPAYGYTF
TRBJ2-1 | TRBV4-3 | many | TRBD1 | TGCGCCAGCAGCGGACAGGGTCTCAATGAGCAGTTCTTC | CASSGQGLNEQFF
TRBJ2-3 | TRBV4-3 | many | - | TGCGCCAGCAGCCCGGTAAGAGGTATCACAGATACGCAGTATTTT | CASSPVRGITDTQYF
TRBJ2-6 | TRBV18 | - | - | TGTGCCAGCTCACTTTCAAGGAACGGGGCCAACGTCCTGACTTTC | CASSLSRNGANVLTF
TRBJ1-1 | TRBV12-3/TRBV12-4 | few | - | TGTGCCAGCAGTTCCCCCCCGAGAAGTGAAGCTTTCTTT | CASSSPPRSEAFF
TRBJ2-3 | TRBV20-1 | - | - | TGCAGTGCTAGACCCAGGGTTTTCCGCACAACAGATACGCAGTATTTT | CSARPRVFRTTDTQYF
TRBJ1-2 | TRBV12-3/TRBV12-4 | - | - | TGTGCCAGCAGTTTAAGGGGTATTGATGGCTACACCTTC | CASSLRGIDGYTF
TRBJ1-2 | TRBV5-1 | - | TRBD1 | TGCGCCAGCAGCCTAGACGGGACAGGGTATGGCTACACCTTC | CASSLDGTGYGYTF
TRBJ1-4 | TRBV3-1 | - | - | TGTGCCAGCAGCCAAGGAGTACCTAATGAAAAACTGTTTTTT | CASSQGVPNEKLFF
TRBJ1-1 | TRBV20-1 | - | - | TGCAGACCCAAGGGGGGAGAGGGTGCGAACACTGAAGCTTTCTTT | CRPKGGEGANTEAFF
TRBJ2-7 | TRBV20-1 | - | TRBD2 | TGCAGTGCTAGTGTCGGGGGGGCCGCAACCTACGAGCAGTACTTC | CSASVGGAATYEQYF